Below, 12 T cell receptor beta chains from the same sample are listed, as sequenced in a study of blood T cell repertoires in COVID-19. TCRdb's copy holds only in-frame clones and misses some; the assay was immunoSEQ multiplex PCR. The sample comprises about 250,000 clones, about 87% of which are singletons, and about 3% rests with the top ten. Material: PBMCs or T cells enriched from blood (not recorded which). These receptors came from a woman aged 50 to 60 who had recovered from COVID-19.

This clone was seen more than once but under ten times. The chain links TRBV6-5 to TRBJ2-7; 8 nucleotides line up with TRBD1. After removal of 2 bases from V and 1 base from J, the junction contained 4 bases not matched to a gene. Germline V CDR1 and CDR2: MNHEY, SVGAGI. CDR3 length: 15 amino acids. The CDR3 nucleotides read TGTGCCAGCAGTTACGGGACAGGAGGGTCCTACGAGCAGTACTTC. Translating gives CASSYGTGGSYEQYF.

CDR3 in DNA: TGTGCCAGCAGCCAATGGTGGGACAGCGATGAAAAACTGTTTTTT. Protein product: CASSQWWDSDEKLFF. The chain employs TRBV16 and TRBJ1-4, with TRBD1 identical over 7 bases. J lost 6 bases, V lost 1 base, and 5 bases had no gene match. Germline assignment: CDR1 KGHSY and CDR2 FQNENV. There are 15 residues in the CDR3.

The chain uses TRBV9 and TRBJ2-4, with a possible D match to TRBD2 (6 bases). This CDR3 is built from 15 residues. The V gene lost 0 bases and the J gene lost 5 bases, with 12 bases spanning the gap. Germline lookup yields CDR1 SGDLS and CDR2 YYNGEE. The chain's CDR3 is CASSVGATSQNIQYF. The CDR3 nucleotides are TGTGCCAGCAGCGTAGGAGCAACTAGCCAAAACATTCAGTACTTC.

The chain employs TRBV3-1 (or the pseudogene TRBV3-2) and TRBJ2-7; 7 bases map to TRBD1. The CDR3 runs to 12 residues. CDR1 and CDR2 from the germline V gene are LGHDT and YNNKEL (reference sequence). Germline trimming cut 3 bases from V and 6 bases from J; bases unmatched to any gene: 2. The DNA of the CDR3 is TGTGCCAGCAGCCAGAACAGGGGCGAGCAGTACTTC. Translation: CASSQNRGEQYF.

This chain links TRBV18 with TRBJ2-7; D unresolved. The V gene lost 2 bases and the J gene lost 2 bases, with 13 bases spanning the gap. Per germline, CDR1 KGHSH and CDR2 LQKENI. This CDR3 region has 15 residues. The DNA of the CDR3 is TGTGCCAGCTCACCAGAGGCCGCCGACCCCTACGAGCAGTACTTC. Protein sequence: CASSPEAADPYEQYF.

This CDR3 is CASRELGGNTGELFF. Written as DNA, the CDR3 is TGTGCCAGTAGGGAGCTGGGAGGAAACACCGGGGAGCTGTTTTTT. The gene calls are TRBV19 and TRBJ2-2; maybe TRBD2 (6 bases). Germline assignment: CDR1 LNHDA and CDR2 SQIVND (reference sequence). V lost 6 bases and J 2 bases, leaving 13 bases between the germline ends. This CDR3 is 15 amino acids long.

The genes are TRBV5-8 and TRBJ1-4, with a weak D call TRBD1 (5 bases). The V gene lost 8 bases and the J gene lost 5 bases, with 16 bases spanning the gap. This CDR3 comprises 14 residues. Germline assignment: CDR1 SGHTS and CDR2 YDEGEE. CDR3 coding DNA: TGTGCCAGTTATCCCGGTGGGGGGAATGAAAAACTGTTTTTT. Residues: CASYPGGGNEKLFF.

V is TRBV19 and J is TRBJ1-3; perhaps TRBD1 as D (6 bases). The V and J ends lost 3 bases and 0 bases respectively, with 9 bases between them. Per the germline V gene, CDR1 is LNHDA and CDR2 is SQIVND (reference sequence). The CDR3 consists of 15 residues. In nucleotides, the CDR3 is TGTGCCAGTAGTATGGACAGTTTCTCTGGAAACACCATATATTTT. As protein: CASSMDSFSGNTIYF.

This clone has at least ten counts. J is TRBJ2-7 and V is TRBV19; 8 nucleotides match TRBD2. The V gene end was trimmed by 6 bases and the J gene end by 0 bases; junction bases not matched to a gene: 4. The CDR3 is 14 amino acids. Germline V gene lookup returns CDR1 LNHDA and CDR2 SQIVND (reference sequence). In DNA, the CDR3 is TGTGCCAGTAGCGCCGGGACTAGCTCCTACGAGCAGTACTTC. Translating gives CASSAGTSSYEQYF.

The CDR3 DNA is TGTGCCAGCAGCCGCACTAGCGGGAGTCGTACAGATACGCAGTATTTT. Its translation: CASSRTSGSRTDTQYF. The chain couples TRBV7-2 to TRBJ2-3, with 11 nucleotides matching TRBD2. The CDR3 has 16 amino acids. The V gene end was trimmed by 5 bases and the J gene end by 3 bases; junction bases not matched to a gene: 7. Germline CDR1 SGHTA, CDR2 FQGNSA.

With respect to this clone: Other DNA sequences in this specimen translate into the identical CDR3. V and J are TRBV7-2 and TRBJ2-5; D uncertain. Trimming pared 2 bases from V and 0 bases from J, leaving 4 bases between. The CDR3 covers 13 residues. Germline V lookup: CDR1 SGHTA, CDR2 FQGNSA. CDR3 region: CASSLQYQETQYF. The CDR3 DNA sequence: TGTGCCAGCAGCTTACAGTACCAAGAGACCCAGTACTTC.

This clone was seen only a few times. The chain carries TRBV7-9 and TRBJ2-3, with TRBD1 as a possible D gene (6 bases). The CDR3 loop spans 15 amino acids. V dropped 0 bases and J dropped 4 bases, with 11 bases sitting between them. Germline V gives CDR1 SEHNR, CDR2 FQNEAQ (reference sequence). Written as DNA, the CDR3 is TGTGCCAGCAGCTTAGCTAGGACAGACGCAGATACGCAGTATTTT. Encoded protein: CASSLARTDADTQYF.